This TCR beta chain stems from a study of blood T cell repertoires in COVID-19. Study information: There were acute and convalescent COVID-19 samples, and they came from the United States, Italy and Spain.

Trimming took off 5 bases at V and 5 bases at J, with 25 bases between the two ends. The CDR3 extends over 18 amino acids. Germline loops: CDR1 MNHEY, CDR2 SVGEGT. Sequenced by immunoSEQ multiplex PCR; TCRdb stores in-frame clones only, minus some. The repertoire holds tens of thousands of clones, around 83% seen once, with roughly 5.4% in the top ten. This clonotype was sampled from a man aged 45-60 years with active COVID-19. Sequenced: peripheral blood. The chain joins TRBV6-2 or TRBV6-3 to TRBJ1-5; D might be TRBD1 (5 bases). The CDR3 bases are TGTGCCAGCAGTGGGGGGGACGGTGCGATTGGTGCCTATCAGCCCCAGCATTTT. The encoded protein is CASSGGDGAIGAYQPQHF.